This TCR beta chain was documented in a study of T cell repertoires in cytomegalovirus infection. The wider study: As its CMV epitopes, the study selected recently identified HLA-C-restricted and well-studied HLA-B-restricted targets. Study outcomes and limitations: It was HLA-C-restricted CMV-specific TCR beta clonotypes that dominated the response ex vivo.

TCRdb itself ran the reads through MiXCR, one entry per CDR3 protein. The table includes 800,000 to 950,000 distinct CDR3 sequences, roughly 33% detected once. This clonotype occurred a few times. What it recognizes is unknown. Per germline, CDR1 MNHNS and CDR2 SASEGT. The CDR3 spans 11 residues. Deletions cut 8 bases from V and 8 bases from J, with 12 bases between. The chain carries TRBV6-1 and TRBJ1-1; D remains ambiguous. Sequencing used cultured CD8+ T cells from PBMCs, obtained from culture after CMV antigen stimulation. This TCR was recovered from a human donor in good health (CMV status not recorded). Some clones in this sample may be carry-over from other donors' samples. CDR3 DNA: TGTGCCAGCGTTTGGAGGGAAGAAGCTTTCTTT. Translating gives CASVWREEAFF.